This entry concerns a single T cell receptor (beta chain). Its cognate antigen is unknown. These data belong to a study of T cells in Graves' hyperthyroidism and ophthalmopathy. Overall study: Peripheral blood collection took place at initial diagnosis, before any treatment.

RNA transcripts were the template for amplifying TCR beta CDR3 regions. Researchers ran a first-round RT-PCR on the TCR CDR3 using the HTBI primer set. TCRdb redid the calling of the multiplex PCR reads with MiXCR, one entry per CDR3 protein. The sample records around 600,000 distinct CDR3 sequences, 14% being singletons. Subjects with ophthalmopathy showed a Clinical Activity Score no lower than 3, a NOSPECS grade no lower than 4, and a duration shorter than 3 months. Whole-study findings and limits: Most clonotypes expanded in the thyroid (above 0.001) were also present in blood.

This CDR3 has 13 residues. Trimming cost V 5 bases and J 0 bases, with 9 bases left between them. Germline loops: CDR1 DFQATT, CDR2 SNEGSKA (reference sequence). Specimen: blood. The TCR originated in a woman aged 18-29 years with Graves' ophthalmopathy. The V call is TRBV20-1, the J call TRBJ2-3; D remains unclear. The CDR3 sequence is CSAWTPSTDTQYF. DNA for the CDR3: TGCAGTGCTTGGACGCCGAGCACAGATACGCAGTATTTT.